The 8 T cell receptor beta chains below were found in one sample sequenced in a study of cytomegalovirus exposure and HLA in healthy donors. It was with 60 Vbeta and 13 Jbeta primers that the PCR ran. Produced via immunoSEQ multiplex PCR; TCRdb's table is partial and in-frame only. The sample consists of about 120,000 clones, less than 65% of them appearing once. The specimen was PBMCs. These receptors were obtained from a man aged 35-49 years in good health and CMV-seropositive.

This chain links TRBV19 with TRBJ1-5; 10 bases agree with TRBD1. Per the germline V gene, CDR1 is LNHDA and CDR2 is SQIVND (reference sequence). V gave up 0 bases and J gave up 2 bases; unmatched junction bases: 4. CDR3 length: 17 residues. The CDR3, as DNA: TGTGCCAGTAGTATAGATTGGACAGGGGGAGGCAATCAGCCCCAGCATTTT. The encoded protein is CASSIDWTGGGNQPQHF.

This clone was counted a few times. V is TRBV29-1 and J is TRBJ2-2; weak D call: TRBD2 (6 bases). Trimming removed 5 bases at V and 6 bases at J, with 10 bases between. The CDR3 length is 12 residues. Per the germline V gene, CDR1 is SQVTM and CDR2 is ANQGSEA. The DNA of the CDR3 is TGCAGCGTTAAGGAGGGTGCCGGGGAGCTGTTTTTT. Amino acids: CSVKEGAGELFF.

This chain links TRBV20-1 with TRBJ2-7; TRBD1 agrees at 7 bases. The CDR3 runs 11 residues. Germline V gives CDR1 DFQATT, CDR2 SNEGSKA (reference sequence). The trim removed 6 bases at V and 2 bases at J, leaving 1 base unmatched. CDR3 loop: CSADRTYEQYF. The CDR3 region has the DNA TGCAGTGCGGACAGGACCTACGAGCAGTACTTC.

V and J are TRBV7-2 and TRBJ2-7; D remains ambiguous. The CDR3 has 15 residues. V dropped 0 bases and J dropped 6 bases, with 15 bases sitting between them. Germline V CDR1 and CDR2: SGHTA, FQGNSA. The CDR3 region has the DNA TGTGCCAGCAGCTTAGCAGCACCCAAACGTCGCGAGCAGTACTTC. As protein: CASSLAAPKRREQYF.

The genes are TRBV10-3 and TRBJ2-7; possibly TRBD1 for D (6 bases). CDR1 is ENHRY and CDR2 is SYGVKD in the germline V gene. The V and J ends lost 3 bases and 0 bases respectively, with 15 bases between them. This CDR3 region has 16 residues. Here the CDR3 DNA reads TGTGCCATCAGTGATACGGGACAACCAAGCTCCTACGAGCAGTACTTC. Protein: CAISDTGQPSSYEQYF.

The rearrangement joins TRBV6-4 to TRBJ1-1, with D tentatively TRBD1 (6 bases). Per germline, CDR1 MRHNA and CDR2 SNTAGT. Trimming removed 7 bases from V and 5 bases from J, with 20 bases in between. CDR3 length: 15 residues. DNA of the CDR3: TGTGCCAGCAAGATTCAGGGGTCCCTTGAGACTGAAGCTTTCTTT. This sequence encodes CASKIQGSLETEAFF.

J is TRBJ2-2 and V is TRBV27; 7 bases are a match to TRBD2. J lost 3 bases, V lost 7 bases, and 5 bases had no gene match. Germline assignment: CDR1 MNHEY and CDR2 SMNVEV (reference sequence). This CDR3 contains 14 residues. The CDR3 DNA sequence: TGTGCCAGCAATCGGGGGGACTACACCGGGGAGCTGTTTTTT. Protein: CASNRGDYTGELFF.

In this sample, this clone turned up a few times. The chain combines TRBV9 with TRBJ1-2; 7 bases line up with TRBD1. Germline V gene lookup returns CDR1 SGDLS and CDR2 YYNGEE. This CDR3 contains 16 residues. V lost 0 bases, J lost 0 bases, and 5 bases stayed unmatched. The CDR3 spells CASSVGQGYTNYGYTF. CDR3 DNA sequence: TGTGCCAGCAGCGTAGGACAGGGCTATACTAACTATGGCTACACCTTC.